The 17 T cell receptor beta chains in this list originate from one sample, sequenced in a study of cytomegalovirus exposure and HLA in healthy donors. PCR primers comprised 60 Vbeta and 13 Jbeta primers. The data were produced by immunoSEQ multiplex PCR, yet TCRdb's version contains in-frame clones alone and is incomplete. The repertoire shows some 82,000 clones; the top ten hold about 1%. The sample was PBMCs. All receptors derive from a woman between 25 and 40 years old in good health and CMV-seronegative.

CDR3 protein: CASSADMFYEQYF. The CDR3 DNA reads TGCGCCAGCAGCGCGGACATGTTTTACGAGCAGTACTTC. The chain employs TRBV5-1 and TRBJ2-7; weak D call: TRBD1 (5 bases). CDR1 is SGHRS and CDR2 is YFSETQ in the germline V gene. There are 13 residues in the CDR3. Trimming shortened V by 4 bases and J by 4 bases, and 12 bases separated the two germline ends.

The chain joins TRBV6-5 to TRBJ2-3, with TRBD1 matching 7 bases. CDR3 length equals 14 residues. Germline lookup yields CDR1 MNHEY and CDR2 SVGAGI. The V segment lost 5 bases and the J segment 3 bases; nucleotides outside the gene matches: 5. CDR3 coding DNA: TGTGCCAGCAGTATCAGACAGGGAACAGATACGCAGTATTTT. Translation gives CASSIRQGTDTQYF.

A note on this clone: At one of its ends the junction is not consistent with the germline gene, which may arise from a read error. This specimen includes other DNA sequences encoding the same CDR3. The rearrangement uses TRBV15 and TRBJ1-6, with 8 bases matching TRBD1. Germline V gene lookup returns CDR1 LNHNV and CDR2 YYDKDF (reference sequence). The CDR3 totals 15 residues. The CDR3 here is CATSRDGQGDSPLHF. DNA for the CDR3: TGTGCCACCAGCAGAGATGGACAGGGCGACTCACCCCTACACTTT.

Points on this clone: One junction end disagrees with the germline gene, perhaps due to a read error. V and J are TRBV5-1 and TRBJ1-6, with no clear D. The V gene's germline CDR1 is SGHRS and CDR2 YFSETQ. There are 14 residues in the CDR3. CDR3 loop: CASSLVAKDSPLHF. CDR3 coding DNA: TGCGCCAGCAGCTTGGTGGCAAAGGACTCACCCCTACACTTT.

J is TRBJ2-5 and V is TRBV19; TRBD2 might be the D (5 bases). Trimming removed 1 base from V and 1 base from J, with 10 bases in between. The germline CDR1 and CDR2 sequences are LNHDA and SQIVND (reference sequence). CDR3 length equals 15 residues. The CDR3 DNA is TGTGCCAGTAGTATAGGGGAGACACCCCAAGAGACCCAGTACTTC. Translating it yields CASSIGETPQETQYF.

V usage is TRBV7-8 and J usage is TRBJ1-5; 7 bases are shared with TRBD1. The CDR3 totals 14 residues. The J segment lost 5 bases and the V segment lost 5 bases, leaving 6 bases of the junction unmatched. Looked up from germline, CDR1 is SGHVS and CDR2 is FQNEAQ. CDR3 region: CASSGIGTDQPQHF. In DNA, the CDR3 is TGTGCCAGCAGCGGTATCGGGACAGATCAGCCCCAGCATTTT.

This sequence joins TRBV30 and TRBJ2-7, with no clear D. This CDR3 is built from 13 residues. CDR1 is GTSNPN, CDR2 SVGIG, per germline (reference sequence). The V end lost 0 bases, the J end lost 6 bases, and 12 bases lay between the germline ends. The CDR3 is CAWSVTAASEQYF. In DNA, the CDR3 is TGTGCCTGGAGTGTAACAGCAGCAAGCGAGCAGTACTTC.

This chain links TRBV28 with TRBJ2-7; weak D call: TRBD2 (5 bases). In germline, CDR1 is MDHEN, CDR2 SYDVKM. The CDR3 has 14 amino acids. Trimming left V 4 bases short and J 3 bases short, with 13 bases between. CDR3 loop: CASSSGLTDYEQYF. The CDR3 nucleotides are TGTGCCAGCAGTTCAGGACTGACCGACTACGAGCAGTACTTC.

The V and J genes are TRBV13 and TRBJ2-2, with TRBD1 matching over 8 bases. The CDR3 is 16 amino acids. The J segment lost 1 base and the V segment lost 4 bases, leaving 5 bases of the junction unmatched. The germline gives CDR1 PRHDT, CDR2 FYEKMQ (reference sequence). In DNA, the CDR3 is TGTGCCAGCAGCTCTCGACAGGGGAGGAACACCGGGGAGCTGTTTTTT. It codes for CASSSRQGRNTGELFF.

In regard to this clone: The same CDR3 arises from other DNA sequences in this sample as well. This rearrangement joins TRBV5-1 to TRBJ2-3; tentative D call: TRBD1 (6 bases). From germline, CDR1 is SGHRS and CDR2 YFSETQ. CDR3 length equals 14 residues. V dropped 2 bases and J dropped 5 bases, with 12 bases sitting between them. Here the CDR3 DNA reads TGCGCCAGCAGCTTATCTCAGGGGAGAGATACGCAGTATTTT. This gives the protein CASSLSQGRDTQYF. The whole variable domain, remainder taken from reference TRBV5-1 and TRBJ2-3, is KAGVTQTPRYLIKTRGQQVTLSCSPISGHRSVSWYQQTPGQGLQFLFEYFSETQRNKGNFPGRFSGRQFSNSRSEMNVSTLELGDSALYLCASSLSQGRDTQYFGPGTRLTVL.

The V call is TRBV5-1, the J call TRBJ1-2, with TRBD1 matching 7 bases. The ends lost 6 bases at V and 2 bases at J; junction bases unmatched: 4. Per the germline V gene, CDR1 is SGHRS and CDR2 is YFSETQ. The CDR3 runs to 13 residues. The CDR3 sequence is CASTQGGNYGYTF. The CDR3 nucleotides are TGCGCCAGCACCCAGGGGGGCAACTATGGCTACACCTTC.

The V and J genes are TRBV2 and TRBJ2-7; 9 bases agree with TRBD1. This CDR3 is 14 amino acids long. V was pared by 6 bases and J by 7 bases, with 10 bases of the junction left unmatched. The V gene's germline CDR1 is SNHLY and CDR2 FYNNEI. CDR3 sequence: CASRLETGGAEQYF. The CDR3 region has the DNA TGTGCCAGCAGACTCGAGACAGGGGGTGCGGAGCAGTACTTC.

The chain employs TRBV5-4 and TRBJ1-3; D perhaps matches TRBD1 (6 bases). This CDR3 contains 17 residues. Germline CDR1 reads SGHNT; CDR2 reads YYREEE (reference sequence). Deletions cut 4 bases from V and 0 bases from J, with 17 bases between. CDR3 DNA sequence: TGTGCCAGCAGCCTATCTTGGGACATCTACTCTGGAAACACCATATATTTT. Translated: CASSLSWDIYSGNTIYF.

V gene TRBV2 combines with J gene TRBJ2-2, with 8 bases identical to TRBD2. Losses at the gene ends were 3 bases for V and 0 bases for J; bases not matched to a gene: 6. Per germline, CDR1 SNHLY and CDR2 FYNNEI. The CDR3 has 17 residues. CDR3 loop: CASSDPSGGPNTGELFF. The CDR3 DNA is TGTGCCAGCAGTGACCCAAGCGGGGGCCCGAACACCGGGGAGCTGTTTTTT.

This chain connects TRBV5-1 to TRBJ2-5, with 10 bases lining up with TRBD1. The CDR3 loop spans 15 amino acids. CDR1 is SGHRS and CDR2 is YFSETQ in the germline V gene. J lost 5 bases, V lost 4 bases, and 8 bases had no gene match. The CDR3 spells CASSPGQGTGETQYF. CDR3 DNA sequence: TGCGCCAGCAGCCCGGGACAGGGGACGGGGGAGACCCAGTACTTC.

This chain connects TRBV5-1 to TRBJ2-7; 7 bases fit TRBD1. The CDR3 runs 14 residues. V gave up 2 bases and J gave up 0 bases; unmatched junction bases: 2. In germline, CDR1 is SGHRS, CDR2 YFSETQ. The CDR3 region is CASSLQGFSYEQYF. The CDR3 region has the DNA TGCGCCAGCAGCTTACAGGGGTTCTCCTACGAGCAGTACTTC.

The rearrangement links TRBV30 to TRBJ1-1, with TRBD1 as a possible D gene (6 bases). This CDR3 comprises 15 residues. Looked up from germline, CDR1 is GTSNPN and CDR2 is SVGIG (reference sequence). V was clipped by 5 bases and J by 0 bases, with 16 bases between them. CDR3 DNA sequence: TGTGCCTGGCAGTCCCGAGGACAGATGAACACTGAAGCTTTCTTT. Translated, it gives CAWQSRGQMNTEAFF.